These 21 T cell receptor beta chains share one sample of origin, sequenced in a study of sequential checkpoint blockade in melanoma. Documented treatment: randomized to nivolumab then ipilimumab (arm A) or the reverse (arm B). The table came from immunoSEQ multiplex PCR; TCRdb's copy has only in-frame clones and leaves some out. Among about 27,000 clones listed, about 80% were seen once. The material sequenced was CD8+ T cells sorted from blood (inferred from file names), taken from a patient given nivolumab and ipilimumab in sequence. Receptors were obtained from a human donor with melanoma.

In this sample, this clone turned up a few times. The V gene is TRBV5-5, the J gene TRBJ2-7; the D gene is possibly TRBD1 (5 bases). V was trimmed by 0 bases and J by 7 bases, leaving 8 bases between them. The length of the CDR3 is 12 residues. Germline V gives CDR1 SGHKS, CDR2 YYEKEE (reference sequence). Here the CDR3 reads CASSLAGWEQYF. For the CDR3, the DNA is TGTGCCAGCAGCTTGGCAGGGTGGGAGCAGTACTTC.

About this clone: One end of the junction fails to match germline, which may point to a read error. The chain couples TRBV5-6 to TRBJ2-1; 12 bases are shared with TRBD2. This CDR3 spans 16 amino acids. The germline CDR1 and CDR2 sequences are SGHDT and YYEEEE. The CDR3, as DNA: TGTGCCGGCAGCCCGACTAGCGGGGGACCTTACAATGAGCAGTTCTTC. Protein: CAGSPTSGGPYNEQFF.

The rearrangement uses TRBV27 and TRBJ2-1; 8 bases align to TRBD2. The V and J ends lost 6 bases and 9 bases, in that order; junction bases with no gene match: 7. The CDR3 sequence is 13 residues long. Germline CDR1 and CDR2: MNHEY and SMNVEV (reference sequence). The CDR3 spells CASRVRGEGEQFF. CDR3 DNA sequence: TGTGCCAGCAGGGTGCGGGGGGAGGGTGAGCAGTTCTTC.

CDR3 region: CASSPRGQGNTEAFF. The CDR3 coding sequence is TGTGCCAGCAGCCCCAGGGGGCAGGGAAACACTGAAGCTTTCTTT. This rearrangement joins TRBV27 to TRBJ1-1; 8 bases align to TRBD1. Germline trimming cut 6 bases from V and 2 bases from J; bases unmatched to any gene: 8. The CDR3 consists of 15 residues. Germline-derived CDR1 and CDR2 are MNHEY and SMNVEV (reference sequence).

V and J are TRBV28 and TRBJ2-7; 7 bases map to TRBD1. In germline, CDR1 is MDHEN, CDR2 SYDVKM. The CDR3 contains 13 residues. The trim removed 4 bases at V and 4 bases at J, leaving 4 bases unmatched. The CDR3 reads CASSYSTGYEQYF. In DNA form, the CDR3 reads TGTGCCAGCAGTTACTCGACAGGGTACGAGCAGTACTTC.

The rearrangement joins TRBV29-1 to TRBJ2-1; no clear D. Germline CDR1 and CDR2: SQVTM and ANQGSEA. The CDR3 loop spans 12 amino acids. V lost 6 bases to trimming and J lost 2 bases, with 8 bases between them. CDR3 in DNA: TGCAGCGTCTGTGACACCTACAATGAGCAGTTCTTC. Translated: CSVCDTYNEQFF.

The rearrangement links TRBV15 to TRBJ1-1, with 10 bases identical to TRBD1. The CDR3 spans 14 residues. Germline values: CDR1 LNHNV, CDR2 YYDKDF (reference sequence). V was clipped by 11 bases and J by 0 bases; unmatched bases: 6. The CDR3 here is CAVGTGELNTEAFF. The CDR3 nucleotides read TGTGCCGTGGGGACAGGGGAGTTGAACACTGAAGCTTTCTTT.

This rearrangement joins TRBV7-2 to TRBJ1-6, with unresolved D. This CDR3 spans 17 amino acids. The V gene lost 1 base and the J gene lost 0 bases, with 10 bases spanning the gap. Per germline, CDR1 SGHTA and CDR2 FQGNSA. CDR3 sequence: CASSLGSASSYNSPLHF. CDR3 DNA sequence: TGTGCCAGCAGCTTAGGGTCCGCGAGCTCCTATAATTCACCCCTCCACTTT.

This rearrangement joins TRBV13 to TRBJ2-5; D unresolved. The CDR3 is 12 residues long. V lost 4 bases to trimming and J lost 5 bases, with 8 bases between them. From germline, CDR1 is PRHDT and CDR2 FYEKMQ (reference sequence). The CDR3 is CASSSPVETQYF. The DNA of the CDR3 is TGTGCCAGCAGCTCCCCTGTCGAGACCCAGTACTTC.

The rearrangement joins TRBV19 to TRBJ1-2; TRBD1 agrees at 8 bases. This CDR3 is 15 amino acids long. After removal of 7 bases from V and 5 bases from J, the junction contained 12 bases not matched to a gene. Germline CDR1 LNHDA, CDR2 SQIVND (reference sequence). CDR3 region: CASNGLGTGPYGYTF. The CDR3 DNA sequence: TGTGCCAGTAATGGGTTGGGGACAGGACCATATGGCTACACCTTC.

The chain has TRBV19 and TRBJ2-1; tentatively, D is TRBD1 (6 bases). The length of the CDR3 is 12 residues. Germline V CDR1 and CDR2: LNHDA, SQIVND (reference sequence). V shed 4 bases and J shed 10 bases, with 11 bases lying between them. CDR3 loop: CASSRTGTEQFF. The CDR3 DNA reads as TGTGCCAGTAGTAGGACCGGGACAGAGCAGTTCTTC.

The V and J genes are TRBV7-2 and TRBJ2-7; 7 bases match TRBD1. The CDR3 loop spans 15 amino acids. Germline-derived CDR1 and CDR2 are SGHTA and FQGNSA. V was pared by 3 bases and J by 3 bases, with 8 bases of the junction left unmatched. The CDR3 nucleotides are TGTGCCAGCAGCTTTTACAGGGGAAGTGGCTACGAGCAGTACTTC. Translating gives CASSFYRGSGYEQYF.

This chain uses TRBV7-9 with TRBJ2-7, with D perhaps matching TRBD1 (5 bases). With 0 bases removed from V and 0 bases from J, the gap between germline ends came to 9 bases. CDR3 length: 15 amino acids. Germline lookup yields CDR1 SEHNR and CDR2 FQNEAQ (reference sequence). CDR3 bases: TGTGCCAGCAGCTTAGCGACAGAGAGCTCCTACGAGCAGTACTTC. Translating gives CASSLATESSYEQYF.

This clone was counted only a few times. The chain carries TRBV6-1 and TRBJ2-2, with D possibly TRBD2 on 7 matching bases. The CDR3 has 16 residues. CDR1 MNHNS and CDR2 SASEGT come from the germline V gene. The V gene lost 2 bases and the J gene lost 3 bases, with 13 bases spanning the gap. The CDR3 DNA reads as TGTGCCAGCAGTGAAAATCCGGGGGGCCACACCGGGGAGCTGTTTTTT. Translation: CASSENPGGHTGELFF.

The rearrangement links TRBV18 to TRBJ2-7, with D unclear. The ends were cut back, 3 bases at V and 3 bases at J, with 9 bases in the middle. Germline assignment: CDR1 KGHSH and CDR2 LQKENI. This CDR3 has 13 residues. The CDR3 DNA sequence: TGTGCCAGCTCACCGTCTGACAACTACGAGCAGTACTTC. Encoded protein: CASSPSDNYEQYF.

The rearrangement links TRBV21-1 to TRBJ1-1. TRBV21-1 is given as a pseudogene. The length of the CDR3 is 17 residues. In nucleotides, the CDR3 is TGTGCCAGCAGCAAAGGTGAAGCCTCATCATCGAACACTGAAGCTTTCTTT. Translating it yields CASSKGEASSSNTEAFF.

The V call is TRBV5-5, the J call TRBJ1-6; maybe TRBD1 (5 bases). Germline CDR1 is SGHKS and CDR2 is YYEKEE (reference sequence). The CDR3 runs to 14 residues. Trimming stripped 0 bases from V and 5 bases from J, with 6 bases between. The CDR3 here is CASSLGQNNSPLHF. The CDR3 nucleotides are TGTGCCAGCAGCTTGGGACAGAATAATTCACCCCTCCACTTT.

The rearrangement uses TRBV6-5 and TRBJ2-5; maybe TRBD2 (5 bases). This CDR3 is 14 amino acids long. V shed 2 bases and J shed 5 bases, with 12 bases lying between them. Germline CDR1 MNHEY, CDR2 SVGAGI. The CDR3 protein is CASSYRGEQETQYF. CDR3 coding DNA: TGTGCCAGCAGTTACCGGGGAGAACAGGAGACCCAGTACTTC.

This clone was detected only a few times. This chain uses TRBV28 with TRBJ1-4, with 8 positions matching TRBD1. CDR3 length equals 18 residues. V lost 2 bases and J lost 1; bases outside the gene matches: 9. The germline gives CDR1 MDHEN, CDR2 SYDVKM. CDR3 region: CASSLPKDRVITNEKLFF. The CDR3 region has the DNA TGTGCCAGCAGTTTACCCAAGGACAGGGTTATAACTAATGAAAAACTGTTTTTT.

This chain joins TRBV6-4 and TRBJ2-1; D perhaps matches TRBD2 (5 bases). Trimming removed 3 bases from V and 6 bases from J, with 9 bases in between. Per the germline V gene, CDR1 is MRHNA and CDR2 is SNTAGT. The CDR3 is 13 amino acids. The CDR3 coding sequence is TGTGCCAGCAGTGATAAAGGGAGCAATGAGCAGTTCTTC. Residues: CASSDKGSNEQFF.

The chain is built from TRBV27 and TRBJ1-1; D may be TRBD1 (5 bases). The ends were cut back, 3 bases at V and 1 base at J, with 9 bases in the middle. Germline CDR1 is MNHEY and CDR2 is SMNVEV (reference sequence). The CDR3 extends over 14 amino acids. The CDR3 sequence is CASSFSTANTEAFF. Here the CDR3 DNA reads TGTGCCAGCAGTTTTTCGACAGCGAACACTGAAGCTTTCTTT.